This T cell receptor beta chain was identified during a study of blood T cell repertoires in COVID-19 (dated by TCRdb to the early 2020s). Background on the whole study: Collaborator samples came from the United States, Italy and Spain and covered acute and convalescent phases of COVID-19. A freely available public database, intended as a resource for researchers studying the immune response to SARS-CoV-2, is where the repertoires were released. The material from the prospective study consisted of cDNA or gDNA derived from T cells, B-cell-depleted T cells, or PBMCs. The samples were drawn from two sources: the first 160 participants of the ongoing ImmuneRACE study, and 1,200 or so subjects contributed by 6 global collaborators. Where available, HLA class I and class II types were taken from metadata supplied by the sample provider and were not determined by assay-based typing. Deeply sampled blood TCRbeta repertoires from subjects exposed to, actively infected with, or recovered from COVID-19 were included in the dataset. A de-identified subject ID, COVID-19 status, age in years and sex were almost always included in the sample metadata.

The immunoSEQ Assay, a bias-controlled multiplex PCR, was used to amplify TCRbeta CDR3 regions from genomic DNA. From the authors' description of their analysis: Nucleated cell counts per sample were estimated from amplification of reference gene primers within the assay. To quantify the absolute abundance of each unique TCRbeta CDR3 rearrangement, sequence reads were collapsed and filtered. Productive Simpson clonality was computed per sample as the square root of Simpson's diversity index over productive rearrangements. What TCRdb holds here is the immuneACCESS table cut down to in-frame rearrangements. Part of the clones is not present; checked against another copy, under half of the missing clones reflect an unresolved V gene, and the others are unexplained. D and trimming were read from the DNA, whereas the V and J calls and clone size are those reported in that table. The sample table records about 260,000 clones; approximately 90% of these occur just once. The biggest ten clones account for less than 0.9% of the sample.

In the prospective study, participants were about 18 to 89 years old, resided in around 25 geographic areas of the United States, and were enrolled through a virtual design. In the prospective study, participants were assigned to cohorts based on the clinical history participants reported in a screening survey and a study questionnaire. Exposed participants had been in contact, within 2 weeks of entering the study, with a person who had a PCR-confirmed or clinician-diagnosed case of COVID-19. Each participant in the prospective study had whole blood, serum and a nasopharyngeal or oropharyngeal swab collected by mobile phlebotomists. Additional blood draws and questionnaires over an approximately 2-month period could optionally be provided by prospective study participants. Prospective study blood samples were shipped either frozen or at room temperature before DNA extraction. About this clone: Its recognized antigen is unknown. No base qualities exist here, and no much larger clone lies one base off it.

Germline trimming: 3 bases from V, 3 bases from J; junction bases outside gene matches: 4. Inclusive of the bounding cysteine and phenylalanine, the CDR3 is 14 residues long. Only CDR3 DNA remains: 42 bases, in frame from the first base. CDR1 and CDR2, looked up from the germline V gene, are SGHRS and YFSETQ. On the study overall, not on this receptor specifically: The amount of clinical and demographic metadata varied by source and participant and was provided uncurated.

This receptor was taken from a man in his forties or fifties who had been exposed to COVID-19. Sequenced input: PBMCs or T cells enriched from blood (not recorded which). The chain is made from TRBV5-1 and TRBJ1-1, with 8 central nucleotides matching TRBD1. The DNA sequence follows: TGCGCCAGCAGCTACAAGACAGGGGACACTGAAGCTTTCTTT. This gives the protein CASSYKTGDTEAFF.